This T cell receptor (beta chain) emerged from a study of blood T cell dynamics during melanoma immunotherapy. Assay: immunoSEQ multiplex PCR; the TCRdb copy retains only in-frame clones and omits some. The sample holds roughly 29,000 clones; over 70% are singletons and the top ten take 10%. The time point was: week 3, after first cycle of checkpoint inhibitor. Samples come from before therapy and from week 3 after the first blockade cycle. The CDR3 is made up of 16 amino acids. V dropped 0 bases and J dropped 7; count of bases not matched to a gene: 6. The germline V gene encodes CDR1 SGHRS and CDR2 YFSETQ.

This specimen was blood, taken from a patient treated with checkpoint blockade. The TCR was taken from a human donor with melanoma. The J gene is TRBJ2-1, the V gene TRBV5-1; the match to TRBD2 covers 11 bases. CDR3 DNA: TGCGCCAGCAGCTTGGTCGGGACTAGCGGAAGGAATGAGCAGTTCTTC. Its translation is CASSLVGTSGRNEQFF. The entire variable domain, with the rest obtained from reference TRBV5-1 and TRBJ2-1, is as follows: KAGVTQTPRYLIKTRGQQVTLSCSPISGHRSVSWYQQTPGQGLQFLFEYFSETQRNKGNFPGRFSGRQFSNSRSEMNVSTLELGDSALYLCASSLVGTSGRNEQFFGPGTRLTVL.